The present TCR beta chain was sequenced within a study of T cell changes during pregnancy in multiple sclerosis (dated by TCRdb to between 2018 and 2021). Study-level background: Changes in the T cell repertoire over the course of pregnancy were examined in this study in women with multiple sclerosis.

CDR1 and CDR2 were assigned from the germline V gene (reference sequence) as SEHNR and FQNEAQ. Between the V and J ends, shortened by 4 bases and 4 bases respectively, the junction contains 16 bases. Reading from cysteine to phenylalanine, the CDR3 counts 15 amino acids. Left in the record is the CDR3 DNA by itself, 45 bases read in frame from the first base. For this clone: Its antigen remains unidentified. Base qualities were left out, and no much larger clone turns up one base away.

Libraries came from the immunoSEQ multiplex PCR assay. TCRdb took this table from immuneACCESS and kept in-frame rearrangements with V and J called. Such tables lack part of the clones; where checked against another copy, unresolved V genes explain under half of the gap, and the rest is unexplained. In all, the sample holds under 85,000 clones, and more than 75% of those were seen once. Together, the top ten hold 1.3% to 1.5% of the sample. This chain is built from TRBV7-9 and TRBJ1-1; the D region possibly corresponds to TRBD1 (5 bases align). The TCR sequence derives from a female donor in good health, enrolled as a control in a pregnancy study. The sample here was peripheral blood, taken in the third trimester of pregnancy. The bases are TGTGCCAGCAGCTCCAGGGCGACCTCGGGCACTGAAGCTTTCTTT. Its protein reads: CASSSRATSGTEAFF. The full variable domain, completed from the reference TRBV7-9 and TRBJ1-1 proteins outside the CDR3, reads DTGVSQNPRHKITKRGQNVTFRCDPISEHNRLYWYRQTLGQGPEFLTYFQNEAQLEKSRLLSDRFSAERPKGSFSTLEIQRTEQGDSAMYLCASSSRATSGTEAFFGQGTRLTVV.